This T cell receptor (beta chain) was captured by sequencing in a study of cytomegalovirus exposure and HLA in healthy donors. This clone was seen only a few times. V gave up 2 bases and J gave up 1 base, with 11 bases separating them. Germline V gene sequence: CDR1 SGHTA, CDR2 FQGNSA. The CDR3 totals 15 residues. Every donor was a healthy person donating bone marrow. PCR employed 60 Vbeta and 13 Jbeta primers. Per the authors' pipeline: In a later analysis, 80 million or so unique TCR beta chains included roughly 11 million shared by two or more donors. Produced via immunoSEQ multiplex PCR; TCRdb's table is partial and in-frame only. Clone size and the V and J calls come from that table; the DNA yielded D and trimming. The sample holds 75,000 to 80,000 clones, roughly 76% seen once.

Sequenced input: PBMCs. This receptor was taken from a male donor in good health and CMV-seropositive. This chain links TRBV7-2 with TRBJ1-1; D gene ambiguous. CDR3 loop: CASSLNVRANTEAFF. For the CDR3, the DNA is TGTGCCAGCAGCTTAAATGTGAGGGCGAACACTGAAGCTTTCTTT.